The present T cell receptor (beta chain) was sequenced within a study of early T cells in non-severe SARS-CoV-2 infection. Study information: Chains were not paired, and sequencing was done on bulk RNA from unsorted whole blood.

The CDR3 extends over 15 amino acids. The germline CDR1 and CDR2 sequences are SGDLS and YYNGEE. The J segment lost 6 bases and the V segment lost 2 bases, leaving 4 bases of the junction unmatched. Findings and limits, study-wide: Anti-spike CD8 specificities were favored by VDJdb matching, whose results missed private and CD4 specificities.

Attachment of unique molecular identifiers to individual cDNA molecules was performed. TCRdb processed the 5' RACE reads anew with MiXCR; each CDR3 protein has one entry. The sample holds tens of thousands of distinct CDR3 sequences, more than 13% seen once. To note about this clonotype: What it binds is not known.

The clonotype originates from an adult who was a healthcare worker with PCR-confirmed SARS-CoV-2 infection or an uninfected control (not recorded which). Material for sequencing was whole blood. J is TRBJ2-3 and V is TRBV9, with 12 bases that match TRBD2. In nucleotides, the CDR3 is TGTGCCAGCAGCGTCGGACTAGCGGGATGGGATACGCAGTATTTT. Translating it yields CASSVGLAGWDTQYF.